One sample yielded the 21 T cell receptor beta chains listed below, sequenced in a study of blood T cells in healthy people across ages. A J-beta primer mix and a sample-barcoded 5' primer were used in a second PCR of about 7 to 12 cycles. Using its own MiXCR run on the 5' RACE reads, TCRdb lists one record per CDR3 protein. Of 700,000 or so distinct CDR3 sequences in the sample, approximately 21% were seen once. Sequenced material: blood. The receptor set was obtained from a man between 65 and 85 years old in good health.

This clonotype was observed a few times. The chain links TRBV18 to TRBJ2-1; tentatively, D is TRBD1 (6 bases). This CDR3 spans 15 amino acids. Germline V gene data show CDR1 as KGHSH and CDR2 as LQKENI. Trimming stripped 4 bases from V and 7 bases from J, with 17 bases between. CDR3 amino acids: CASSQGQGIRNEQFF. The CDR3 region has the DNA TGTGCCAGCTCACAGGGCCAGGGGATTAGGAATGAGCAGTTCTTC.

This clonotype has only a few counts. The chain combines TRBV2 with TRBJ2-3; D is unclear. This CDR3 is built from 16 residues. Germline CDR1 and CDR2: SNHLY and FYNNEI. V lost 7 bases, J lost 2 bases, and 19 bases lay in between. The CDR3 here is CASTRLLGPPTDTQYF. CDR3 in DNA: TGTGCCAGCACACGGCTTTTAGGCCCCCCCACAGATACGCAGTATTTT.

The chain couples TRBV28 to TRBJ1-5, with a weak D call TRBD1 (5 bases). The CDR3 extends over 14 amino acids. Germline V gives CDR1 MDHEN, CDR2 SYDVKM. The ends were cut back, 2 bases at V and 2 bases at J, with 7 bases in the middle. The CDR3 loop is CASSLVRGNQPQHF. The CDR3 nucleotides are TGTGCCAGCAGTTTAGTCAGGGGCAATCAGCCCCAGCATTTT.

This chain joins TRBV4-2 and TRBJ2-7; no firm D call. CDR1 and CDR2 (germline): LGHNA, YNFKEQ. The CDR3 extends over 14 amino acids. V lost 0 bases and J 2 bases, leaving 8 bases between the germline ends. CDR3 sequence: CASSQDSLAYEQYF. In DNA form, the CDR3 reads TGTGCCAGCAGCCAAGACAGTCTTGCCTACGAGCAGTACTTC.

The chain joins TRBV5-1 to TRBJ1-4, with D possibly matching TRBD1 (6 bases). The germline gives CDR1 SGHRS, CDR2 YFSETQ. The CDR3 totals 17 residues. V was cut by 2 bases and J by 4 bases, with 18 bases left in between. The CDR3 region is CASSLATGTTNNEKLFF. The CDR3, as DNA: TGCGCCAGCAGCTTAGCCACCGGGACAACCAATAATGAAAAACTGTTTTTT.

The genes are TRBV13 and TRBJ2-5; unclear D gene. With the DNA end fitting TRBJ2-7 better, the J assignment may be wrong. Looked up from germline, CDR1 is PRHDT and CDR2 is FYEKMQ (reference sequence). This CDR3 contains 16 residues. CDR3 residues: CASSLFSGQSPYEQYF. In DNA, the CDR3 is TGTGCCAGCAGCTTATTTTCCGGCCAGAGCCCCTACGAGCAGTACTTC.

The V gene is TRBV12-5, the J gene TRBJ2-1, with unresolved D. The CDR3 sequence is 13 residues long. The V end lost 6 bases, the J end lost 0 bases, and 6 bases lay between the germline ends. Germline V gene lookup returns CDR1 LGHNT and CDR2 FRNRAP. The CDR3 coding sequence is TGTGCTAGTGGGCTGGCCTCCTACAATGAGCAGTTCTTC. It codes for CASGLASYNEQFF.

In this sample, this clonotype turned up many times. This rearrangement joins TRBV6-6 to TRBJ2-5, with D unresolved. Germline V gene data show CDR1 as MNHNY and CDR2 as SVGAGI (reference sequence). This CDR3 contains 13 residues. V was clipped by 2 bases and J by 5 bases, with 9 bases between them. The CDR3 protein is CASSYDFRETQYF. DNA for the CDR3: TGTGCCAGCAGTTACGACTTTCGGGAGACCCAGTACTTC.

This clonotype was counted a few times. The rearrangement links TRBV7-2 to TRBJ1-1; possible D gene TRBD1, 5 bases. Trimming took off 1 base at V and 1 base at J, with 10 bases between the two ends. The length of the CDR3 is 15 residues. The germline V gene has CDR1 SGHTA and CDR2 FQGNSA. Written as DNA, the CDR3 is TGTGCCAGCAGCTTAGTGGGGGGGTGGAACACTGAAGCTTTCTTT. This codes for CASSLVGGWNTEAFF.

The chain links TRBV6-2 or TRBV6-3 to TRBJ1-1; TRBD1 is a possible D gene (6 bases). Germline CDR1 is MNHEY and CDR2 is SVGEGT. The CDR3 consists of 12 residues. Trimming took off 10 bases at V and 1 base at J, with 10 bases between the two ends. CDR3 nucleotide sequence: TGTGCCACAGGGGAGCCGAACACTGAAGCTTTCTTT. It translates to CATGEPNTEAFF.

This chain uses TRBV27 with TRBJ1-4; D remains ambiguous. This CDR3 has 16 residues. The germline V and J ends were trimmed by 5 bases and 2 bases, with 15 bases remaining between them. The V gene's germline CDR1 is MNHEY and CDR2 SMNVEV (reference sequence). In nucleotides, the CDR3 is TGTGCCAGCAGTCCCGCCCTTGGGATCACTAATGAAAAACTGTTTTTT. Its translation: CASSPALGITNEKLFF.

The V and J genes are TRBV7-9 and TRBJ1-2, with unresolved D. The length of the CDR3 is 14 residues. The V and J ends lost 4 bases and 4 bases respectively, with 13 bases between them. Germline V gene data show CDR1 as SEHNR and CDR2 as FQNEAQ (reference sequence). CDR3: CASSSREGRYGYTF. The CDR3 nucleotides read TGTGCCAGCAGCTCACGTGAGGGCCGCTATGGCTACACCTTC.

The chain is built from TRBV12-3 or TRBV12-4 and TRBJ1-2, with TRBD1 matching over 7 bases. Unmatched junction bases numbered 8, after V lost 6 bases and J lost 7 bases. The CDR3 totals 13 residues. The CDR3 reads CASSLTGLGGYTF. For the CDR3, the DNA is TGTGCCAGCAGCCTGACAGGGCTGGGTGGCTACACCTTC.

This clonotype has only a few counts. V is TRBV6-2 or TRBV6-3 and J is TRBJ2-7; a weak D match, TRBD2 (6 bases). The CDR3 loop spans 11 amino acids. The germline V and J ends were trimmed by 6 bases and 5 bases, with 8 bases remaining between them. Germline V gene lookup returns CDR1 MNHEY and CDR2 SVGEGT. DNA of the CDR3: TGTGCCAGCAGCCGGGAGAACGAGCAGTACGTC. This gives the protein CASSRENEQYV.

This clonotype was counted at least ten times. The chain joins TRBV12-3 or TRBV12-4 to TRBJ1-4; maybe TRBD1 (5 bases). The CDR3 is 14 residues long. Trimming took 1 base from V and 11 from J, leaving 14 bases between them. This CDR3 reads CASSLGGRVKKLFF. DNA of the CDR3: TGTGCCAGCAGTTTAGGGGGCCGGGTTAAGAAACTGTTTTTT.

The chain uses TRBV2 and TRBJ2-1; TRBD1 is a possible D gene (6 bases). Judging by the DNA end, TRBJ2-5 fits better; the J call may be wrong. Germline V gives CDR1 SNHLY, CDR2 FYNNEI. CDR3 length equals 14 residues. The CDR3 DNA is TGTGCCAGCAGTGGGTGGGGGCTGAGGGAGACCCAGTACTTC. It encodes CASSGWGLRETQYF.

The chain joins TRBV10-3 to TRBJ2-3; D is perhaps TRBD1 (5 bases). The CDR3 runs 14 residues. V lost 3 bases to trimming and J lost 2 bases, with 9 bases between them. From germline, CDR1 is ENHRY and CDR2 SYGVKD. The CDR3 DNA is TGTGCCATCAGTGATCGACAGCACACAGATACGCAGTATTTT. The encoded protein is CAISDRQHTDTQYF.

This clonotype was seen more than once but under ten times. The chain joins TRBV6-5 to TRBJ1-1; tentatively, D is TRBD1 (6 bases). Per the germline V gene, CDR1 is MNHEY and CDR2 is SVGAGI. The CDR3 covers 13 residues. V lost 2 bases and J 5 bases, leaving 9 bases between the germline ends. CDR3 amino acids: CASSYRDRTEAFF. As DNA, the CDR3 is TGTGCCAGCAGTTACCGTGACAGGACTGAAGCTTTCTTT.

This clonotype was detected a few times. Mismatch with germline at one junction end may stem from a read error. The chain joins TRBV5-1 to TRBJ2-3; 9 bases fit TRBD2. Germline loops: CDR1 SGHRS, CDR2 YFSETQ. This CDR3 has 16 residues. This CDR3 is CASSLFDSGGTDTQYF. The CDR3, as DNA: TGCGCCAGCAGCTTGTTTGATAGCGGGGGCACAGATACGCAATATTTT. The whole variable domain, filled in from reference TRBV5-1 and TRBJ2-3, reads KAGVTQTPRYLIKTRGQQVTLSCSPISGHRSVSWYQQTPGQGLQFLFEYFSETQRNKGNFPGRFSGRQFSNSRSEMNVSTLELGDSALYLCASSLFDSGGTDTQYFGPGTRLTVL.

This clonotype was counted many times. The chain couples TRBV5-1 to TRBJ2-3; no clear D gene. The CDR3 contains 14 residues. In germline, CDR1 is SGHRS, CDR2 YFSETQ. V lost 5 bases, J lost 3 bases, and 13 bases lay in between. The CDR3 protein is CASRMTIQTDTQYF. In DNA, the CDR3 is TGCGCCAGCAGAATGACAATTCAGACAGATACGCAGTATTTT.

The rearrangement links TRBV29-1 to TRBJ2-2; possibly TRBD1 for D (7 bases). CDR3 length: 13 residues. Per germline, CDR1 SQVTM and CDR2 ANQGSEA. Trimming took off 8 bases at V and 7 bases at J, with 17 bases between the two ends. CDR3 protein: CSSGTGEVGELFF. CDR3 coding DNA: TGCAGCTCGGGCACAGGGGAGGTCGGGGAGCTGTTTTTT.